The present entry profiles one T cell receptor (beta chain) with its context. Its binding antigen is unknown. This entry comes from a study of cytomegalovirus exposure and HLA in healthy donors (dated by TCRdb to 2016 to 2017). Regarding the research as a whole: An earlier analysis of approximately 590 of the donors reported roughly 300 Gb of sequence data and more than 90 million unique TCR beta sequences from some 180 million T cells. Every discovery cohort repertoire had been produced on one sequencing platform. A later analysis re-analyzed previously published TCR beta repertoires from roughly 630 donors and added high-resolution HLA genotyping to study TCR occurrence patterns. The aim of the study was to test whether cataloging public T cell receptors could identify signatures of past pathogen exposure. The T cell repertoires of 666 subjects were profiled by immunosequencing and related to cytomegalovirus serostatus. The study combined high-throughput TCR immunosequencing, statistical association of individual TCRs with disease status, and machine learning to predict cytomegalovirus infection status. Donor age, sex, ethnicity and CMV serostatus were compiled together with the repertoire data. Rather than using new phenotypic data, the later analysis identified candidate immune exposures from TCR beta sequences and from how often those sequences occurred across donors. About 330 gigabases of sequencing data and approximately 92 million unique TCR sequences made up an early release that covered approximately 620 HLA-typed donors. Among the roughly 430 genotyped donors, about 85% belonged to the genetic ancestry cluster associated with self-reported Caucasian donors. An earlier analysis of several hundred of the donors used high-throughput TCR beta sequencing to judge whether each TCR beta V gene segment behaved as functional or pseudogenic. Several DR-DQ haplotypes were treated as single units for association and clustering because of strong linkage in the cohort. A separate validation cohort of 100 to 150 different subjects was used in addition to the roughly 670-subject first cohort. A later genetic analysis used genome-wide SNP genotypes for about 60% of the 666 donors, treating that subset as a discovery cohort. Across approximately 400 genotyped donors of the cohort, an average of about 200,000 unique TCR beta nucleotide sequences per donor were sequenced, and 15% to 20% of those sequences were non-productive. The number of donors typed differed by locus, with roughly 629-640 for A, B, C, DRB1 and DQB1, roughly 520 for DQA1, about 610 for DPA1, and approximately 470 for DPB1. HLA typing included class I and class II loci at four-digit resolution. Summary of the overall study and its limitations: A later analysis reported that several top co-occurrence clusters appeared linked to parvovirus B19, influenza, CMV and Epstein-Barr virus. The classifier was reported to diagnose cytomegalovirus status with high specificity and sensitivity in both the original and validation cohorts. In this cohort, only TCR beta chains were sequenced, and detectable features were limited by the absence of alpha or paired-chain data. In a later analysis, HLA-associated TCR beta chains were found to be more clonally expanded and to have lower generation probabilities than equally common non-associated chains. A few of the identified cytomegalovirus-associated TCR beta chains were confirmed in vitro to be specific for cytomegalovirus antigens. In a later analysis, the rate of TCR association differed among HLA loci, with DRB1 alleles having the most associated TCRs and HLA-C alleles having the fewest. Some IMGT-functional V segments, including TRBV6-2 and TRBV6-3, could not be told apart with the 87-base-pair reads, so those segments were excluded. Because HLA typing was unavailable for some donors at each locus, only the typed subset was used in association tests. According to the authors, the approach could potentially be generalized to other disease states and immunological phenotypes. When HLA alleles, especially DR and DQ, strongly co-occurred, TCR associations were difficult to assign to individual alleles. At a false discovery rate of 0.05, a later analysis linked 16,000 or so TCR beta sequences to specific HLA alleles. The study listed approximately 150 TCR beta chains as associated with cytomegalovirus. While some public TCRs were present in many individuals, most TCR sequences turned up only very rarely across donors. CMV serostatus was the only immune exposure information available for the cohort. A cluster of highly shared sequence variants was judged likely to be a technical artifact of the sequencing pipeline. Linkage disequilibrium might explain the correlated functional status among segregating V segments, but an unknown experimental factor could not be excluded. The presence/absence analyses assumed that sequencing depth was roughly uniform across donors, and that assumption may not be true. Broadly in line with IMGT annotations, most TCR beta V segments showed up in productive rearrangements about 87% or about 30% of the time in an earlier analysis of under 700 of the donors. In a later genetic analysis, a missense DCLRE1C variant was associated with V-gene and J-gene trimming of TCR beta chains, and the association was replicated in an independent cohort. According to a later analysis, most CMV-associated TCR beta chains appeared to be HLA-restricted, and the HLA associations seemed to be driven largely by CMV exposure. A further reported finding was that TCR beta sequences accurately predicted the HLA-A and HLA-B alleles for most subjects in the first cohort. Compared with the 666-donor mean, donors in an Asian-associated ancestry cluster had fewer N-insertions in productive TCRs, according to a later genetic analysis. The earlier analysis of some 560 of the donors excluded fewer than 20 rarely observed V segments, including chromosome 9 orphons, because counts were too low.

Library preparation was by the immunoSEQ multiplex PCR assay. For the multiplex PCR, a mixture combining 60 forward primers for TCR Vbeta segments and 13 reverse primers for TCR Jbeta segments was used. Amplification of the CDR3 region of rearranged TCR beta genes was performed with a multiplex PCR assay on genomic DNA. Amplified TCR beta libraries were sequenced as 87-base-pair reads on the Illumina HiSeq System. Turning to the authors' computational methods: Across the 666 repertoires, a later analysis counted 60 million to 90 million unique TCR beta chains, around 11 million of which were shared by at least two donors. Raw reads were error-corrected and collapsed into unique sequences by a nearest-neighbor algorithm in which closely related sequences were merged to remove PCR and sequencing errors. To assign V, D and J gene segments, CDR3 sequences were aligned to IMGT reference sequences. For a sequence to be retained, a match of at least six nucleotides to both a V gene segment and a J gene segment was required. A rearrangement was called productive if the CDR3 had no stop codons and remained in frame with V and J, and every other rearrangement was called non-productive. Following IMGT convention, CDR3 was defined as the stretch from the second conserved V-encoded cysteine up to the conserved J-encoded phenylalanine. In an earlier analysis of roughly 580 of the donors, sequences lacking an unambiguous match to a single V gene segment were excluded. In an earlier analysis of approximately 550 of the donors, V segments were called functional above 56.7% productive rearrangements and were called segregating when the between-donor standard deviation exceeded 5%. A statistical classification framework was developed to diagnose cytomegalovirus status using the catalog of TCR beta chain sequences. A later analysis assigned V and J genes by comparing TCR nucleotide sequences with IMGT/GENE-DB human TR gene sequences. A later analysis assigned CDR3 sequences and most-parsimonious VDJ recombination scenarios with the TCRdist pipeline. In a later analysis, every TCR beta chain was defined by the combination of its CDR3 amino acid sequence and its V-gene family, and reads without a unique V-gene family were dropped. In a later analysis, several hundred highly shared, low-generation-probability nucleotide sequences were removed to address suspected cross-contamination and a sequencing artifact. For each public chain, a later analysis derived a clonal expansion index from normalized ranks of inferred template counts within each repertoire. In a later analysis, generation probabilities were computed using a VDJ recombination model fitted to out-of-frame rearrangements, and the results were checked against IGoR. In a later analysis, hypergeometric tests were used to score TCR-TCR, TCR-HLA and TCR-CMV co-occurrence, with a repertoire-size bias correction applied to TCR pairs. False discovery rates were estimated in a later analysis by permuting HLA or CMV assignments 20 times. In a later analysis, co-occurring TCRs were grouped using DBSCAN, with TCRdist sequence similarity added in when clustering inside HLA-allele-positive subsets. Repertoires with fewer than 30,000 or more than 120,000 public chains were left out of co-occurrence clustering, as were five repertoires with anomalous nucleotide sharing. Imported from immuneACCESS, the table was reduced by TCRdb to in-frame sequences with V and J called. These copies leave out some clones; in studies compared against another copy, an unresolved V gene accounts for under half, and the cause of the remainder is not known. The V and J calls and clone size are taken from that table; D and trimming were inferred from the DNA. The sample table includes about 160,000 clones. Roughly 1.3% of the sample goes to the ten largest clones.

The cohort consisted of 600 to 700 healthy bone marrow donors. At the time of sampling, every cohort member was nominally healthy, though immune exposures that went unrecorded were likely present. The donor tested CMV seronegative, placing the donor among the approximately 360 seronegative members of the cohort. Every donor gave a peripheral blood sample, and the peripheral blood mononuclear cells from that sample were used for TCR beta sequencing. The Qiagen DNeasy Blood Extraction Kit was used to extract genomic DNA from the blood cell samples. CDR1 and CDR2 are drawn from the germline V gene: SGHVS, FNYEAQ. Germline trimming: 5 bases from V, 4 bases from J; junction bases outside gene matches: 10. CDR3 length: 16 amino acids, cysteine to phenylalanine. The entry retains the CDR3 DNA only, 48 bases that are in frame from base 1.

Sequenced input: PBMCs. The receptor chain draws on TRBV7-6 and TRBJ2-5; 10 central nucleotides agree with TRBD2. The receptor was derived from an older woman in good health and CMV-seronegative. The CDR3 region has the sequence CASSQSLAGGTETQYF. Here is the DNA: TGTGCCAGCAGCCAATCGTTAGCGGGGGGTACAGAGACCCAGTACTTC.